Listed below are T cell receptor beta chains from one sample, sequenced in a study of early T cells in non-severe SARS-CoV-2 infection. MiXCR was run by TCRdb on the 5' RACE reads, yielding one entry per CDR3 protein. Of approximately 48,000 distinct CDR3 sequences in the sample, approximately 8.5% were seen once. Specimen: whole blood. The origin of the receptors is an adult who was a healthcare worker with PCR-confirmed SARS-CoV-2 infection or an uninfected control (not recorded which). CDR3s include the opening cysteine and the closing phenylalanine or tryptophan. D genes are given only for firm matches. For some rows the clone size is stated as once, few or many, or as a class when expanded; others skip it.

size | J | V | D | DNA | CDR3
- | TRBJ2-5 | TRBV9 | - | TGTGCCAGCAGCCCCCCAAGAGAGGGACTGCAAGAGACCCAGTACTTC | CASSPPREGLQETQYF
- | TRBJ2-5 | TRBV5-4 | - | TGTGTCAGCAGCCCGGACTCTCAAGAGACCCAGTACTTC | CVSSPDSQETQYF
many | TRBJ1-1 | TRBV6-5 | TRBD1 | TGTGCCAGCAGTTCACCGGGACAGGGGTACACTGAAGCTTTCTTT | CASSSPGQGYTEAFF
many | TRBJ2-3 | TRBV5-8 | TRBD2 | TGTGCCAGCAGCGTGGACAGGGGACTAGCGGTAGATACGCAGTATTTT | CASSVDRGLAVDTQYF
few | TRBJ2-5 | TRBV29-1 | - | TGCAGCGTTGAAGGGGACAAGCAAGAGACCCAGTACTTC | CSVEGDKQETQYF
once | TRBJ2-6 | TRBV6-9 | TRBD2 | TGTGCCAGCAGTTATCCTCCATCCCTAGCGGACCCGTCTGGGGCCAACGTCCTGACTTTC | CASSYPPSLADPSGANVLTF
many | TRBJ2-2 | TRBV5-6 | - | TGTGCCAGCAGCTTCTCCTGGAACACCGGGGAGCTGTTTTTT | CASSFSWNTGELFF
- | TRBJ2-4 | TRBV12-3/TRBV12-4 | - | TGTGCCAGCAGAGCCGGGCCAGGGAACATTCAGTACTTC | CASRAGPGNIQYF
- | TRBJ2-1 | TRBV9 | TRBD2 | TGTGCCAGCCATACCGGGACTAGTTGGGACAATGAGCAGTTCTTC | CASHTGTSWDNEQFF
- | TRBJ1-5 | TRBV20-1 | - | TGCAGTGCTAGACGACATTTGAGCAATCAGCCCCAGCATTTT | CSARRHLSNQPQHF
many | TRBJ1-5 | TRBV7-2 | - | TGTGCCAGCAGCTATGGCGGATATCAGCCCCAGCATTTT | CASSYGGYQPQHF
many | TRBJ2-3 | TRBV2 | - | TGTGCCAGCAGCGAACCTTTTACAGATACGCAGTATTTT | CASSEPFTDTQYF
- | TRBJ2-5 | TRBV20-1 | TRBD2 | TGCAGTGCTACCCAGATGCTCAGCGGGATAGAGACCCAGTACTTC | CSATQMLSGIETQYF
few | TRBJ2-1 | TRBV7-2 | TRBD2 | TGTGCCAGCAGCTTATTTCTAGCGGGAACCTACAATGAGCAGTTCTTC | CASSLFLAGTYNEQFF
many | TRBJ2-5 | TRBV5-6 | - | TGTGCCAGCAGCTTGGGACAGCTGCAAGAGACCCAGTACTTC | CASSLGQLQETQYF